A selection of T cell receptor beta chains follows, all from one sample in a study of graft-versus-host responses after intestinal transplantation. These receptors' antigens are unknown. The assay was immunoSEQ multiplex PCR, and TCRdb's table has in-frame clones only and misses some. Of some 110,000 clones in the sample, 90% to 95% are singletons; the top ten hold 0.95% to 1.5%. The sample here was unstimulated CD8+ T cells sorted from spleen or lymph node cells, taken before transplant. These receptors all stem from a human donor who was the organ donor for an intestinal transplant. Both conserved end residues are part of each CDR3. Fields, in order: D gene, J gene, V gene, clone size, CDR3 DNA, CDR3 protein. A D gene is named only where the DNA matches it firmly. Part of the rows lack a size; the others show once, few, many or a class for expanded clones.

.	TRBJ1-1	TRBV9	.	TGTGCCAGCAGCCCCGCGAACACTGAAGCTTTCTTT	CASSPANTEAFF
.	TRBJ1-4	TRBV9	.	TGTGCCAGCAGCGTAGGGTGGGGAGAAGGTGAAAAACTGTTTTTT	CASSVGWGEGEKLFF
.	TRBJ2-7	TRBV6-5	.	TGTGCCTCCTTCCGGGGCAACGAGCAGTACTTC	CASFRGNEQYF
.	TRBJ2-2	TRBV19	.	TGTGCCAGTAGTATAGATCTTGGCTCCGGGGAGCTGTTTTTT	CASSIDLGSGELFF
.	TRBJ2-5	TRBV5-5	.	TGTGCCAGCAGCTGGCTAGGAGAGACCCAGTACTTC	CASSWLGETQYF
TRBD1	TRBJ1-2	TRBV5-1	.	TGCGCCAGCAGCTTGGTTAGGACAGGGGACTACGATGGCTACACCTTC	CASSLVRTGDYDGYTF
.	TRBJ2-7	TRBV6-1	once	TGTGCCAGCAGTGAAGATAGGGTGTACGAGCAGTACTTC	CASSEDRVYEQYF
.	TRBJ2-7	TRBV28	once	TGTGCCACCCTCCCACTTTACAGGGTGTCTGGCGAGCAGTACTTC	CATLPLYRVSGEQYF
TRBD1	TRBJ1-4	TRBV28	.	TGTGCCAGCATTAATCATAAGGACGACAGGGGGAATGAAAAACTGTTTTTT	CASINHKDDRGNEKLFF
.	TRBJ1-5	TRBV5-1	.	TGCGCCAGCAGCCATGGACAGAGCAATCAGCCCCAGCATTTT	CASSHGQSNQPQHF
TRBD2	TRBJ2-7	TRBV11-3	.	TGTGCCAGCAGCTGGGGGAGGGCCAGGAGCTCCTACGAGCAGTACTTC	CASSWGRARSSYEQYF
.	TRBJ1-1	TRBV10-2	.	TGCGCCAGCAGTGAATCAGGGCCCAACACTGAAGCTTTCTTT	CASSESGPNTEAFF
.	TRBJ2-5	TRBV11-2	.	TGTGCCAGCAGTACATGGGGTGCAGGTTGGATAGAGACCCAGTACTTC	CASSTWGAGWIETQYF
.	TRBJ2-5	TRBV7-9	.	TGTGCCAGCAGCTTATACGAGACCCAGTACTTC	CASSLYETQYF
TRBD1	TRBJ2-7	TRBV9	.	TGTGCCAGCTCGTCGGGACAGGTCAACGAGCAGTACTTC	CASSSGQVNEQYF
.	TRBJ1-1	TRBV10-3	.	TGTGCCATCACAACTGGCCCCGGCACTGAAGCTTTCTTT	CAITTGPGTEAFF
.	TRBJ2-5	TRBV29-1	.	TGCAGCGTTCCTGAGGGACCCGAGTACCAAGAGACCCAGTACTTC	CSVPEGPEYQETQYF